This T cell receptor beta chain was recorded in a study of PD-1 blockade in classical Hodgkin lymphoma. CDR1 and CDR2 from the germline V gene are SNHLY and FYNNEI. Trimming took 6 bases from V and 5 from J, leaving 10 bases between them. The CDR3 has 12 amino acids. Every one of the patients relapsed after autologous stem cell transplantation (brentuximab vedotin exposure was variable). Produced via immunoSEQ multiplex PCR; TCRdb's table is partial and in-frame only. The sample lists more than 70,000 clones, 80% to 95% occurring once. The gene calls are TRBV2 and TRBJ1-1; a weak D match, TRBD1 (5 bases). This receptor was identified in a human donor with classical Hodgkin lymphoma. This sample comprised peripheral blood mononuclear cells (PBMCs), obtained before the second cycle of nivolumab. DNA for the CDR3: TGTGCCAGCAGGACAGACTTGACTGAAGCTTTCTTT. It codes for CASRTDLTEAFF.